A single sample is the source of the 18 T cell receptor beta chains below, sequenced in a study of cytomegalovirus exposure and HLA in healthy donors. PCR employed 60 Vbeta and 13 Jbeta primers. Profiling relied on immunoSEQ multiplex PCR, and the TCRdb table lists in-frame clones only, not all of them. The sample lists over 150,000 clones; around 74% were seen once. The sample comprised PBMCs. These receptors all come from a male donor in good health and CMV-seronegative.

J is TRBJ1-2 and V is TRBV7-2; D is perhaps TRBD1 (5 bases). The V end lost 1 base, the J end lost 3 bases, and 9 bases lay between the germline ends. This CDR3 spans 14 amino acids. The germline gives CDR1 SGHTA, CDR2 FQGNSA. The CDR3 bases are TGTGCCAGCAGCTTAGGGACGGGGGACTATGGCTACACCTTC. Amino acid sequence: CASSLGTGDYGYTF.

This rearrangement joins TRBV5-4 to TRBJ2-7; D call uncertain. V lost 0 bases and J 0 bases, leaving 7 bases between the germline ends. The CDR3 spans 14 residues. CDR1 is SGHNT and CDR2 is YYREEE in the germline V gene (reference sequence). The CDR3 DNA reads TGTGCCAGCAGCTTGGACTTATTCTCCTACGAGCAGTACTTC. Amino acids: CASSLDLFSYEQYF.

This clone was seen just once. This chain uses TRBV30 with TRBJ1-1; D remains ambiguous. Trimming removed 4 bases from V and 5 bases from J, with 8 bases in between. CDR3 length equals 11 residues. Germline V gene sequence: CDR1 GTSNPN, CDR2 SVGIG (reference sequence). CDR3: CAWKGETEAFF. The CDR3 DNA is TGTGCCTGGAAAGGAGAAACTGAAGCTTTCTTT.

The V call is TRBV5-1, the J call TRBJ1-1; 7 positions match TRBD1. The CDR3 loop spans 14 amino acids. V lost 4 bases to trimming and J lost 1 base; unmatched junction nucleotides: 4. Germline V gene lookup returns CDR1 SGHRS and CDR2 YFSETQ. CDR3 in amino acids: CASSPGDRNTEAFF. CDR3 nucleotides: TGCGCCAGCAGCCCCGGGGACAGGAACACTGAAGCTTTCTTT.

This rearrangement joins TRBV6-5 to TRBJ2-7; 7 bases match TRBD1. The length of the CDR3 is 15 residues. The V and J ends lost 7 bases and 5 bases, in that order; junction bases with no gene match: 14. Germline V gene sequence: CDR1 MNHEY, CDR2 SVGAGI. CDR3 in DNA: TGTGCCAGCATTCGCCGCAATACAGGGGACCACGAGCAGTACTTC. Its translation is CASIRRNTGDHEQYF.

This clone was detected a few times. The chain carries TRBV4-3 and TRBJ2-2; no clear D gene. The length of the CDR3 is 14 residues. Germline V gives CDR1 LGHNA, CDR2 YSLEER. The germline V and J ends were trimmed by 2 bases and 4 bases, with 8 bases remaining between them. The CDR3, as DNA: TGCGCCAGCAGCCAACCCCTAGGCACCGGGGAGCTGTTTTTT. Amino acid sequence: CASSQPLGTGELFF.

The genes are TRBV15 and TRBJ1-5, with 9 nucleotides matching TRBD1. The J segment lost 2 bases and the V segment lost 4 bases, leaving 12 bases of the junction unmatched. The CDR3 totals 18 residues. Germline-derived CDR1 and CDR2 are LNHNV and YYDKDF (reference sequence). The CDR3 nucleotides are TGTGCCACCAGCATAGCCTCCGGGACAGGGATAGGCAATCAGCCCCAGCATTTT. Protein: CATSIASGTGIGNQPQHF. Looking up the rest from reference TRBV15 and TRBJ1-5 gives the full variable domain: DAMVIQNPRYQVTQFGKPVTLSCSQTLNHNVMYWYQQKSSQAPKLLFHYYDKDFNNEADTPDNFQSRRPNTSFCFLDIRSPGLGDTAMYLCATSIASGTGIGNQPQHFGDGTRLSIL.

V usage is TRBV10-1 and J usage is TRBJ2-1; TRBD2 matches at 14 bases. V gave up 5 bases and J gave up 6 bases; unmatched junction bases: 3. The germline gives CDR1 WNHNN, CDR2 SYGVQD (reference sequence). The CDR3 is made up of 15 amino acids. Written as DNA, the CDR3 is TGCGCCAGCAGTTCCGGGACTAGCGGGGGCAATGAGCAGTTCTTC. Translated: CASSSGTSGGNEQFF.

This clone was recorded a few times. The chain has TRBV6-1 and TRBJ1-2; 7 bases match TRBD1. The CDR3 runs 13 residues. Germline CDR1 and CDR2: MNHNS and SASEGT. Trimming cost V 6 bases and J 2 bases; bases outside gene matches: 3. CDR3 in DNA: TGTGCCAGCAGGATGGACAGGAACTATGGCTACACCTTC. It specifies CASRMDRNYGYTF.

This chain connects TRBV28 to TRBJ1-2; D might be TRBD1 (5 bases). Trimming left V 2 bases short and J 4 bases short, with 14 bases between. Germline V gives CDR1 MDHEN, CDR2 SYDVKM. CDR3 length: 15 residues. CDR3 sequence reads: CASSLGGAAPYGYTF. CDR3 bases: TGTGCCAGCAGTTTAGGAGGGGCAGCCCCCTATGGCTACACCTTC.

A remark on this clone: This same CDR3 is encoded by further DNA sequences in the sample. The chain recombines TRBV28 with TRBJ2-7; D is ambiguous. The CDR3 is 11 residues long. Germline lookup yields CDR1 MDHEN and CDR2 SYDVKM. V lost 4 bases to trimming and J lost 4 bases, with 5 bases between them. CDR3 sequence: CASSSPYEQYF. DNA of the CDR3: TGTGCCAGCAGTTCCCCTTACGAGCAGTACTTC.

The chain links TRBV6-5 to TRBJ2-3, with D maybe TRBD2 (5 bases). The CDR3 loop spans 13 amino acids. CDR1 is MNHEY, CDR2 SVGAGI, per germline. Trimming took 5 bases from V and 0 from J, leaving 6 bases between them. This CDR3 is CASSGESTDTQYF. CDR3 sequence (DNA): TGTGCCAGCAGTGGGGAGAGCACAGATACGCAGTATTTT.

This clone was recorded a few times. The CDR3 DNA follows: TGTGCCAGCAGACTTGGACAGGGTGGCACCTACGAGCAGTACTTC. Its protein is CASRLGQGGTYEQYF. The chain joins TRBV5-6 to TRBJ2-7; 8 nucleotides agree with TRBD1. The CDR3 consists of 15 residues. From germline, CDR1 is SGHDT and CDR2 YYEEEE. Trimming removed 5 bases from V and 2 bases from J; junction bases left unmatched: 9.

V usage is TRBV30 and J usage is TRBJ1-2; maybe TRBD1 (6 bases). Between the trimmed V and J ends, which lost 3 bases and 0 bases, there was a span of 14 bases. From germline, CDR1 is GTSNPN and CDR2 SVGIG (reference sequence). CDR3 length: 15 residues. The CDR3 spells CAWRGGGGANYGYTF. The CDR3 bases are TGTGCCTGGAGGGGAGGAGGGGGGGCTAACTATGGCTACACCTTC.

The rearrangement uses TRBV6-8 and TRBJ2-3, with a tentative D call TRBD1 (6 bases). V was clipped by 4 bases and J by 3 bases, with 8 bases between them. Germline V lookup: CDR1 MNHGY, CDR2 SAAAGT. This CDR3 region has 13 residues. DNA for the CDR3: TGTGCCAGCAGTTTCAGGGGTACAGATACGCAGTATTTT. Encoded protein: CASSFRGTDTQYF.

V usage is TRBV9 and J usage is TRBJ1-1; 9 nucleotides agree with TRBD1. CDR3 length: 18 residues. After removal of 3 bases from V and 1 base from J, the junction contained 13 bases not matched to a gene. The germline V gene has CDR1 SGDLS and CDR2 YYNGEE. In nucleotides, the CDR3 is TGTGCCAGCAGCGACAGAAAGGACAGGGGTGAGTGGAACACTGAAGCTTTCTTT. Its protein product is CASSDRKDRGEWNTEAFF.

To note about this clone: The identical CDR3 is also encoded by other nucleotide sequences in the sample. The chain carries TRBV14 and TRBJ2-1; D is uncertain. The CDR3 consists of 11 residues. Germline V gene lookup returns CDR1 SGHDN and CDR2 FVKESK. V was trimmed by 6 bases and J by 3 bases, leaving 3 bases between them. DNA for the CDR3: TGTGCCAGCAGTCTCTACAATGAGCAGTTCTTC. Translating it yields CASSLYNEQFF. The whole variable domain, filled in from reference TRBV14 and TRBJ2-1, reads EAGVTQFPSHSVIEKGQTVTLRCDPISGHDNLYWYRRVMGKEIKFLLHFVKESKQDESGMPNNRFLAERTGGTYSTLKVQPAELEDSGVYFCASSLYNEQFFGPGTRLTVL.

This rearrangement joins TRBV15 to TRBJ2-7, with 9 bases that match TRBD1. With 7 bases clipped from V and 3 bases from J, the junction kept 7 bases outside the gene matches. Germline assignment: CDR1 LNHNV and CDR2 YYDKDF (reference sequence). CDR3 length: 14 residues. CDR3 sequence reads: CATNPGTGSYEQYF. Written as DNA, the CDR3 is TGTGCCACCAATCCCGGGACAGGGAGCTACGAGCAGTACTTC. Together with reference TRBV15 and TRBJ2-7, the CDR3 gives the full variable domain: DAMVIQNPRYQVTQFGKPVTLSCSQTLNHNVMYWYQQKSSQAPKLLFHYYDKDFNNEADTPDNFQSRRPNTSFCFLDIRSPGLGDTAMYLCATNPGTGSYEQYFGPGTRLTVT.